These 12 T cell receptor beta chains were sequenced from one sample in a study of CD8+ T cells in alopecia areata. Sequencing used cDNA as its template, made by extracting RNA and reverse transcribing it. Repertoires were generated with immunoSEQ multiplex PCR, while TCRdb's copy carries only in-frame clones and drops some. The data hold 120,000 to 150,000 clones, with around 82% observed a single time. Regarding treatment: oral pan-JAK inhibitor, 5-10 mg twice daily. This specimen consisted of CD8+ T cells sorted from blood, obtained at week 4, from a patient treated with tofacitinib. These receptors all stem from a human donor with alopecia areata.

J is TRBJ2-1 and V is TRBV11-2, with D unresolved. Germline V CDR1 and CDR2: SGHAT, FQNNGV. The CDR3 sequence is 15 residues long. Trimming left V 1 base short and J 4 bases short, with 11 bases between. CDR3: CASSLGGSLYNEQFF. CDR3 sequence (DNA): TGTGCCAGCAGCTTAGGCGGCAGTTTATACAATGAGCAGTTCTTC.

The chain joins TRBV29-1 to TRBJ2-1, with 12 bases matching TRBD2. The junction had 3 bases not matched to a gene; V was cut back by 7 bases and J by 5 bases. Germline V gives CDR1 SQVTM, CDR2 ANQGSEA. The CDR3 length is 13 residues. CDR3 region: CSARTSGDNEQFF. For the CDR3, the DNA is TGCAGCGCCCGGACTAGCGGGGACAATGAGCAGTTCTTC.

The chain carries TRBV30 and TRBJ2-4, with 7 nucleotides matching TRBD2. The germline V gene has CDR1 GTSNPN and CDR2 SVGIG (reference sequence). V dropped 4 bases and J dropped 8; count of bases not matched to a gene: 8. The CDR3 consists of 13 residues. The CDR3 coding sequence is TGTGCCTGGACCCCCGGCGGGGGATACATTCAGTACTTC. Amino acid sequence: CAWTPGGGYIQYF.

The V and J genes are TRBV4-3 and TRBJ2-7; D call uncertain. With 4 bases removed from V and 1 base from J, the gap between germline ends came to 14 bases. This CDR3 has 15 residues. Germline CDR1 is LGHNA and CDR2 is YSLEER. Here the CDR3 DNA reads TGCGCCAGCAGCCGGATGAAGGGCAGATCCTACGAGCAGTACTTC. This encodes CASSRMKGRSYEQYF.

This sequence joins TRBV29-1 and TRBJ1-2; 9 bases fit TRBD1. The length of the CDR3 is 14 residues. Germline V gene data show CDR1 as SQVTM and CDR2 as ANQGSEA. V shed 6 bases and J 4 bases; nucleotides not matched to a gene: 9. The CDR3 nucleotides are TGCAGCGTCCCTGGGACAGGGCTCCTCTATGGCTACACCTTC. Translation gives CSVPGTGLLYGYTF.

The chain combines TRBV29-1 with TRBJ2-1, with D possibly TRBD2 on 6 matching bases. The length of the CDR3 is 14 residues. V was trimmed by 1 base and J by 8 bases, leaving 15 bases between them. The germline gives CDR1 SQVTM, CDR2 ANQGSEA. CDR3 nucleotide sequence: TGCAGCGTTGAAGGGTCAGGAGGGATGGATGAGCAGTTCTTC. It encodes CSVEGSGGMDEQFF.

The CDR3, as DNA: TGCAGCGTTGAAGGGACAACTATTACGGGGGAGCAGTACTTC. It yields the protein CSVEGTTITGEQYF. The rearrangement uses TRBV29-1 and TRBJ2-7; D may match TRBD1 or TRBD2 (5 bases each). The CDR3 has 14 amino acids. The V gene's germline CDR1 is SQVTM and CDR2 ANQGSEA. Trimming removed 1 base at V and 7 bases at J, with 17 bases between.

The chain employs TRBV6-5 and TRBJ2-5; the D gene is possibly TRBD1 (6 bases). From germline, CDR1 is MNHEY and CDR2 SVGAGI. Trimming cost V 6 bases and J 4 bases, with 15 bases left between them. This CDR3 spans 14 amino acids. CDR3 amino acids: CASSKDRPTETQYF. For the CDR3, the DNA is TGTGCCAGCAGCAAGGACAGACCCACAGAGACCCAGTACTTC.

The chain links TRBV30 to TRBJ1-2; the match to TRBD1 covers 8 bases. CDR3 length equals 15 residues. The germline V gene has CDR1 GTSNPN and CDR2 SVGIG (reference sequence). The V and J ends lost 2 bases and 7 bases, in that order; junction bases with no gene match: 12. CDR3 loop: CAWSPFLTGVGGYTF. Written as DNA, the CDR3 is TGTGCCTGGAGTCCCTTTCTGACAGGGGTGGGTGGCTACACCTTC.

This chain uses TRBV5-4 with TRBJ1-2; D gene unclear. Germline values: CDR1 SGHNT, CDR2 YYREEE (reference sequence). CDR3 length: 13 residues. Between the trimmed V and J ends, which lost 0 bases and 7 bases, there was a span of 10 bases. This CDR3 reads CASSLAGGSGYTF. The CDR3 coding sequence is TGTGCCAGCAGCTTGGCCGGAGGGTCTGGCTACACCTTC.

The J gene is TRBJ1-1, the V gene TRBV30; the D is unclear. CDR1 is GTSNPN and CDR2 is SVGIG in the germline V gene (reference sequence). The V end was cut by 4 bases, the J end by 4 bases, with 16 bases between. This CDR3 contains 14 residues. DNA for the CDR3: TGTGCCTGGACTCTGGACGAAATAAGCACTGAAGCTTTCTTT. This sequence encodes CAWTLDEISTEAFF.

The chain uses TRBV5-4 and TRBJ2-5, with D hard to call. With 3 bases removed from V and 5 bases from J, the gap between germline ends came to 14 bases. The CDR3 spans 14 residues. The germline V gene encodes CDR1 SGHNT and CDR2 YYREEE (reference sequence). The CDR3: CASSSRGAGETQYF. CDR3 nucleotides: TGTGCCAGCAGCTCCCGCGGAGCTGGGGAGACCCAGTACTTC.